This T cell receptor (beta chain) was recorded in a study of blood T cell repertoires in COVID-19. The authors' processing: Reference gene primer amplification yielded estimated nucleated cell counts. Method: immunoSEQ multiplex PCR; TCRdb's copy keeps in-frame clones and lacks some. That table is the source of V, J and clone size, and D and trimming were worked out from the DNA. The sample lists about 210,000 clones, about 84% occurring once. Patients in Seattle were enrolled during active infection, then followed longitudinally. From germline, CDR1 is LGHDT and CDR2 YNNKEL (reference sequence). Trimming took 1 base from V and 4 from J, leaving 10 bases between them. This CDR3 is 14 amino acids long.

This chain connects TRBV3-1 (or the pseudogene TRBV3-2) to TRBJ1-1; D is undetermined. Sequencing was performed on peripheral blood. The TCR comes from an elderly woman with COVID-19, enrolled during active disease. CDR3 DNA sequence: TGTGCCAGCAGCCAAGCGGGGATGGGCACTGAAGCTTTCTTT. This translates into CASSQAGMGTEAFF.